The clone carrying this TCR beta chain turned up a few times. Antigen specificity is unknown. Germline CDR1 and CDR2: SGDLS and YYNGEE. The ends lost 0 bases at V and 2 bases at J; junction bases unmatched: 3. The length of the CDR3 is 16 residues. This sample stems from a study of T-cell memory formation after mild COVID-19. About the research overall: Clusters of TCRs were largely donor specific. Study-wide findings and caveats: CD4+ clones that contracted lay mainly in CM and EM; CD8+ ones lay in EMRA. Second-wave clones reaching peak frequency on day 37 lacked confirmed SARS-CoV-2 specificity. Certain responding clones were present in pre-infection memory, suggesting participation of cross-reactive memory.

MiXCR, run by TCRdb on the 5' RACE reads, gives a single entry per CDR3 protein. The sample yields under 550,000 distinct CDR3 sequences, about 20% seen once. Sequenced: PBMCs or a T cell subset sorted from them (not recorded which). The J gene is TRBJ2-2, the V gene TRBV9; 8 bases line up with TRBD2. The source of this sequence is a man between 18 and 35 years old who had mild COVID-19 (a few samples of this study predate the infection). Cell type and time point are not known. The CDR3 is CASSVVWTSNTGELFF. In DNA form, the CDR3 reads TGTGCCAGCAGCGTAGTGTGGACTAGCAACACCGGGGAGCTGTTTTTT.